This TCR beta chain emerged from a study of blood T cells in healthy people across ages. Trimming left V 0 bases short and J 8 bases short, with 16 bases between. The CDR3 is 15 residues long. The germline gives CDR1 MNHEY, CDR2 SVGAGI. Note on this clonotype: Its antigen is not identified.

The study's findings and limits: The fall in TCR beta diversity per million T cells was roughly linear with age. Greater diversity and more naive CD4+ cells were seen in long-lived donors than in aged donors.

A second PCR of about 7 to 11 cycles used a sample-barcoded 5' primer and a J-beta primer mix. TCRdb re-derived calls from the 5' RACE reads in MiXCR, one entry per CDR3 protein. The sample lists 800,000 to 1,000,000 distinct CDR3 sequences, around 46% occurring once. The chain carries TRBV6-5 and TRBJ1-2; D perhaps matches TRBD1 (5 bases). Sequenced: blood. This receptor was obtained from a man aged 30 to 45 in good health. The CDR3 bases are TGTGCCAGCAGTTACTCGATGGGGGTACTGAAGGGCTACACCTTC. Residues: CASSYSMGVLKGYTF.